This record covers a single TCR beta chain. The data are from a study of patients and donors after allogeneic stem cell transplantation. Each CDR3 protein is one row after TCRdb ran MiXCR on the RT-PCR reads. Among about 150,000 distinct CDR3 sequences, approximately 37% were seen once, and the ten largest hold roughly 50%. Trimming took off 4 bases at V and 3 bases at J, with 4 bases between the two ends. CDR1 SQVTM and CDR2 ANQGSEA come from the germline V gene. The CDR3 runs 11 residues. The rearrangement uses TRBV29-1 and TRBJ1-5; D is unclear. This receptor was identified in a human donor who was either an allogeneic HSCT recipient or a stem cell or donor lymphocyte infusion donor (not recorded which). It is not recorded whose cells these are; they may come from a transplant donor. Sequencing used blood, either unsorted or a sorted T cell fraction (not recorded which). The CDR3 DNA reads TGCAGCGTTGGAGACAATCAGCCCCAGCATTTT. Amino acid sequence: CSVGDNQPQHF.